Listed here are 31 T cell receptor beta chains from one sample, sequenced in a study of cytomegalovirus exposure and HLA in healthy donors. PCR involved 60 Vbeta and 13 Jbeta primers. TCRdb's table, derived via immunoSEQ multiplex PCR, lists solely in-frame clones and lacks some. The table includes roughly 140,000 clones, around 75% detected once. Source material: PBMCs. These receptors originate from a man aged 55 to 70 in good health and CMV-seronegative.

The CDR3 DNA reads as TGTGCCTGGAGTACAGGCGACTGGAATCAGCCCCAGCATTTT. The encoded protein is CAWSTGDWNQPQHF. The V gene is TRBV30, the J gene TRBJ1-5; possibly TRBD1 for D (5 bases). Trimming pared 2 bases from V and 4 bases from J, leaving 12 bases between. Germline V gene lookup returns CDR1 GTSNPN and CDR2 SVGIG (reference sequence). The CDR3 consists of 14 residues.

This sequence joins TRBV27 and TRBJ1-6; possible D gene TRBD1, 6 bases. Looked up from germline, CDR1 is MNHEY and CDR2 is SMNVEV (reference sequence). The V gene lost 2 bases and the J gene lost 1 base, with 12 bases spanning the gap. The CDR3 is made up of 17 amino acids. CDR3 region: CASSLTGWESYNSPLHF. The CDR3 region has the DNA TGTGCCAGCAGTTTAACAGGGTGGGAGTCCTATAATTCACCCCTCCACTTT.

The gene calls are TRBV28 and TRBJ2-7; TRBD2 matches at 7 bases. V lost 3 bases to trimming and J lost 7 bases; unmatched junction nucleotides: 9. The CDR3 sequence is 14 residues long. Germline CDR1 MDHEN, CDR2 SYDVKM. CDR3 sequence reads: CASSFEGGPREQYF. The CDR3 DNA follows: TGTGCCAGCAGTTTTGAGGGAGGGCCGCGTGAGCAGTACTTC.

The rearrangement links TRBV2 to TRBJ2-7; 8 positions match TRBD2. V lost 6 bases, J lost 6 bases, and 22 bases stayed unmatched. This CDR3 region has 18 residues. Germline lookup yields CDR1 SNHLY and CDR2 FYNNEI. CDR3 nucleotide sequence: TGTGCCAGCAGCTCACCCCGACTAAGCGGGAGCGGTCCTGGCGAGCAGTACTTC. Protein product: CASSSPRLSGSGPGEQYF.

The chain carries TRBV9 and TRBJ2-5, with TRBD2 matching over 7 bases. V gave up 4 bases and J gave up 2 bases; unmatched junction bases: 5. CDR1 and CDR2 (germline): SGDLS, YYNGEE. This CDR3 has 14 amino acids. The CDR3 DNA follows: TGTGCCAGCAGCTCGCGGACTAGTCAAGAGACCCAGTACTTC. This gives the protein CASSSRTSQETQYF.

This clone was detected only a few times. The genes are TRBV18 and TRBJ2-2; D possibly corresponds to TRBD1 (5 bases). Looked up from germline, CDR1 is KGHSH and CDR2 is LQKENI. The CDR3 totals 14 residues. With 3 bases removed from V and 6 bases from J, the gap between germline ends came to 11 bases. In DNA form, the CDR3 reads TGTGCCAGCTCACCTCTACAGGAATCCGGGGAGCTGTTTTTT. This codes for CASSPLQESGELFF.

The J gene is TRBJ2-3, the V gene TRBV19; 10 nucleotides line up with TRBD1. The CDR3 totals 16 residues. The ends lost 7 bases at V and 3 bases at J; junction bases unmatched: 10. Per the germline V gene, CDR1 is LNHDA and CDR2 is SQIVND (reference sequence). The CDR3 is CASNHGDRGPTDTQYF. CDR3 bases: TGTGCCAGTAATCACGGAGACAGGGGGCCAACAGATACGCAGTATTTT. The full variable domain, rest sourced from reference TRBV19 and TRBJ2-3, is DGGITQSPKYLFRKEGQNVTLSCEQNLNHDAMYWYRQDPGQGLRLIYYSQIVNDFQKGDIAEGYSVSREKKESFPLTVTSAQKNPTAFYLCASNHGDRGPTDTQYFGPGTRLTVL.

The chain combines TRBV7-3 with TRBJ2-5; D is undetermined. This CDR3 region has 13 residues. Germline V CDR1 and CDR2: SGHTA, FQGTGA. The V gene lost 5 bases and the J gene lost 5 bases, with 12 bases spanning the gap. This CDR3 reads CASSQIEEETQYF. As DNA, the CDR3 is TGTGCCAGCAGCCAAATAGAAGAGGAGACCCAGTACTTC.

This chain uses TRBV5-1 with TRBJ1-4; 10 nucleotides line up with TRBD1. CDR3 length: 16 amino acids. V lost 0 bases, J lost 8 bases, and 7 bases stayed unmatched. Germline V CDR1 and CDR2: SGHRS, YFSETQ. The CDR3 spells CASSLAGTGEGEKLFF. The DNA for the CDR3 is TGCGCCAGCAGCTTGGCCGGGACAGGGGAAGGAGAAAAACTGTTTTTT.

The chain couples TRBV5-4 to TRBJ1-2, with TRBD1 as a possible D gene (5 bases). The CDR3 covers 14 residues. The V gene lost 0 bases and the J gene lost 4 bases, with 10 bases spanning the gap. CDR1 and CDR2 from the germline V gene are SGHNT and YYREEE (reference sequence). CDR3 DNA: TGTGCCAGCAGCTTGGTCGGGCAGGGCTATGGCTACACCTTC. The encoded protein is CASSLVGQGYGYTF.

This clone was seen only once. The chain recombines TRBV29-1 with TRBJ1-1; 8 bases fit TRBD1. The CDR3 extends over 13 amino acids. From germline, CDR1 is SQVTM and CDR2 ANQGSEA. The V segment lost 5 bases and the J segment 4 bases; nucleotides outside the gene matches: 6. Here the CDR3 DNA reads TGCAGCGTTAAACAGGGGGTAGGCACTGAAGCTTTCTTT. This encodes CSVKQGVGTEAFF.

This clone was observed a single time. The gene calls are TRBV5-6 and TRBJ2-7; D not certain. The CDR3 consists of 13 residues. Germline CDR1 SGHDT, CDR2 YYEEEE. V lost 2 bases and J lost 0, with 6 bases in between. The CDR3 loop reads CASSLTSSYEQYF. The CDR3 nucleotides read TGTGCCAGCAGCTTAACCAGCTCCTACGAGCAGTACTTC.

This clone was observed a few times. J is TRBJ2-7 and V is TRBV7-9; 7 bases match TRBD1. J gave up 1 base and V 5 bases, and 5 bases lay outside the gene matches. Germline loops: CDR1 SEHNR, CDR2 FQNEAQ (reference sequence). CDR3 length: 14 residues. Here the CDR3 DNA reads TGTGCCAGCAGCCCCGACAGGGCATCCTACGAGCAGTACTTC. Translation gives CASSPDRASYEQYF. Supplemented by reference TRBV7-9 and TRBJ2-7, the full variable domain reads DTGVSQNPRHKITKRGQNVTFRCDPISEHNRLYWYRQTLGQGPEFLTYFQNEAQLEKSRLLSDRFSAERPKGSFSTLEIQRTEQGDSAMYLCASSPDRASYEQYFGPGTRLTVT.

V is TRBV11-3 and J is TRBJ2-7, with TRBD2 identical over 14 bases. The CDR3 has 16 amino acids. The germline gives CDR1 SGHNT, CDR2 YENEEA. V shed 6 bases and J 7 bases; nucleotides not matched to a gene: 11. The CDR3 loop is CASSHPGLAGVREQYF. CDR3 in DNA: TGTGCCAGCAGTCATCCGGGACTAGCGGGAGTTAGGGAGCAGTACTTC.

This chain uses TRBV5-1 with TRBJ1-5; D is unclear. The CDR3 extends over 15 amino acids. The germline gives CDR1 SGHRS, CDR2 YFSETQ. V lost 0 bases and J 2 bases, leaving 9 bases between the germline ends. This CDR3 reads CASSLDSPGNQPQHF. The CDR3 region has the DNA TGCGCCAGCAGCTTGGACTCTCCTGGCAATCAGCCCCAGCATTTT. Combining the CDR3 with reference TRBV5-1 and TRBJ1-5 gives the whole variable domain KAGVTQTPRYLIKTRGQQVTLSCSPISGHRSVSWYQQTPGQGLQFLFEYFSETQRNKGNFPGRFSGRQFSNSRSEMNVSTLELGDSALYLCASSLDSPGNQPQHFGDGTRLSIL.

The rearrangement links TRBV18 to TRBJ1-5; D call uncertain. This CDR3 is 16 amino acids long. Germline lookup yields CDR1 KGHSH and CDR2 LQKENI. Trimming pared 3 bases from V and 0 bases from J, leaving 12 bases between. Here the CDR3 reads CASSPGRATSNQPQHF. CDR3 sequence (DNA): TGTGCCAGCTCACCTGGGAGGGCGACTAGCAATCAGCCCCAGCATTTT. Looking up the rest from reference TRBV18 and TRBJ1-5 gives the full variable domain: NAGVMQNPRHLVRRRGQEARLRCSPMKGHSHVYWYRQLPEEGLKFMVYLQKENIIDESGMPKERFSAEFPKEGPSILRIQQVVRGDSAAYFCASSPGRATSNQPQHFGDGTRLSIL.

The gene calls are TRBV5-1 and TRBJ1-6, with D possibly being TRBD1 (5 bases). The CDR3 consists of 13 residues. CDR1 is SGHRS, CDR2 YFSETQ, per germline. Trimming shortened V by 5 bases and J by 10 bases, and 13 bases separated the two germline ends. The CDR3 coding sequence is TGCGCCAGCAGTCAGGGCTTGAACTCACCCCTCCACTTT. Encoded protein: CASSQGLNSPLHF.

This chain joins TRBV5-1 and TRBJ2-2; TRBD2 might be the D (5 bases). The CDR3 runs 14 residues. CDR1 is SGHRS, CDR2 YFSETQ, per germline. Between the trimmed V and J ends, which lost 1 base and 4 bases, there was a span of 8 bases. CDR3 amino acids: CASSLLGATGELFF. The CDR3 DNA reads as TGCGCCAGCAGCTTGCTGGGAGCCACCGGGGAGCTGTTTTTT.

The chain recombines TRBV7-3 with TRBJ2-1; TRBD1 matches at 8 bases. Germline-derived CDR1 and CDR2 are SGHTA and FQGTGA. Trimming removed 3 bases from V and 5 bases from J; junction bases left unmatched: 3. The CDR3 length is 14 residues. The CDR3 nucleotides are TGTGCCAGCAGCTTGGACAGGGAGCACAATGAGCAGTTCTTC. Translating it yields CASSLDREHNEQFF.

The chain carries TRBV5-1 and TRBJ2-3; TRBD2 aligns across 11 bases. The germline V gene has CDR1 SGHRS and CDR2 YFSETQ. This CDR3 contains 15 residues. Trimming cost V 0 bases and J 7 bases; bases outside gene matches: 4. In DNA, the CDR3 is TGCGCCAGCAGCTTGGTTAGCGGGAGGGCATATACGCAGTATTTT. Its translation is CASSLVSGRAYTQYF.

The chain couples TRBV9 to TRBJ1-3; the D is unclear. The CDR3 consists of 16 residues. Deletions cut 3 bases from V and 0 bases from J, with 13 bases between. Germline V lookup: CDR1 SGDLS, CDR2 YYNGEE. The CDR3 DNA reads as TGTGCCAGCAGCGGCGACTTACGGGGCTCTGGAAACACCATATATTTT. Protein product: CASSGDLRGSGNTIYF.

The gene calls are TRBV27 and TRBJ2-1, with D uncertain. V lost 7 bases to trimming and J lost 4 bases, with 5 bases between them. Germline CDR1 is MNHEY and CDR2 is SMNVEV (reference sequence). CDR3 length: 11 residues. The CDR3: CASNYYNEQFF. As DNA, the CDR3 is TGTGCCAGCAATTATTACAATGAGCAGTTCTTC.

The chain has TRBV5-1 and TRBJ1-6; the D is unclear. Trimming left V 0 bases short and J 15 bases short, with 13 bases between. This CDR3 has 13 amino acids. Germline CDR1 reads SGHRS; CDR2 reads YFSETQ. The CDR3: CASSLEGVRVLHF. The CDR3 DNA reads TGCGCCAGCAGCTTGGAGGGAGTCCGGGTCCTCCACTTT.

This clone was found a few times. V and J are TRBV20-1 and TRBJ1-2; no clear D. In germline, CDR1 is DFQATT, CDR2 SNEGSKA (reference sequence). The CDR3 is made up of 11 amino acids. The V end was cut by 4 bases, the J end by 5 bases, with 8 bases between. CDR3 coding DNA: TGCAGTGCTATGGTGGAGTATGGCTACACCTTC. It specifies CSAMVEYGYTF.

The rearrangement joins TRBV29-1 to TRBJ2-7; D is possibly TRBD1 (7 bases). The V and J ends lost 6 bases and 0 bases respectively, with 12 bases between them. The CDR3 consists of 13 residues. From germline, CDR1 is SQVTM and CDR2 ANQGSEA. CDR3 protein: CSVRGTASYEQYF. The CDR3 region has the DNA TGCAGCGTACGGGGGACAGCCTCCTACGAGCAGTACTTC.

The rearrangement uses TRBV19 and TRBJ2-1; 9 nucleotides match TRBD1. Germline-derived CDR1 and CDR2 are LNHDA and SQIVND (reference sequence). Trimming took 9 bases from V and 5 from J; bases not matched to a gene: 8. The CDR3 consists of 14 residues. CDR3 sequence (DNA): TGTGCCAGCGACAACAGGGGGCGAAACAATGAGCAGTTCTTC. Its protein is CASDNRGRNNEQFF. Variable domain in full (rest from reference TRBV19 and TRBJ2-1): DGGITQSPKYLFRKEGQNVTLSCEQNLNHDAMYWYRQDPGQGLRLIYYSQIVNDFQKGDIAEGYSVSREKKESFPLTVTSAQKNPTAFYLCASDNRGRNNEQFFGPGTRLTVL.

The rearrangement uses TRBV19 and TRBJ2-2, with a weak D call TRBD1 (5 bases). The CDR3 spans 13 residues. The V end was cut by 7 bases, the J end by 6 bases, with 12 bases between. The germline CDR1 and CDR2 sequences are LNHDA and SQIVND (reference sequence). The CDR3 DNA reads as TGTGCCAGTAACCTGCAGGGTCCCGGGGAGCTGTTTTTT. Translation: CASNLQGPGELFF.

The rearrangement joins TRBV5-1 to TRBJ2-5, with TRBD2 identical over 11 bases. The CDR3 runs to 16 residues. The V gene's germline CDR1 is SGHRS and CDR2 YFSETQ. J lost 1 base, V lost 4 bases, and 6 bases had no gene match. The CDR3 spells CASSAVAGGPQETQYF. The CDR3 region has the DNA TGCGCCAGCAGCGCAGTAGCGGGAGGGCCCCAAGAGACCCAGTACTTC.

The chain carries TRBV28 and TRBJ1-3, with D uncertain. The CDR3 is 12 amino acids. From germline, CDR1 is MDHEN and CDR2 SYDVKM. Trimming took off 7 bases at V and 7 bases at J, with 11 bases between the two ends. CDR3 residues: CASISVRNTIYF. As DNA, the CDR3 is TGTGCCAGCATCTCCGTGAGGAACACCATATATTTT.

This clone was seen a few times. This rearrangement joins TRBV5-6 to TRBJ1-1; 9 bases map to TRBD1. The CDR3 is made up of 13 amino acids. Germline V gene sequence: CDR1 SGHDT, CDR2 YYEEEE. Trimming took 2 bases from V and 5 from J; bases not matched to a gene: 1. The CDR3 DNA reads TGTGCCAGCAGCTTACAGGGGGCTACTGAAGCTTTCTTT. Residues: CASSLQGATEAFF.

The gene calls are TRBV6-7 and TRBJ1-5; 8 bases map to TRBD1. TRBV6-7 is sorted into the ORF group, with uncertain function. The CDR3 length is 17 residues. Trimming at V came to 5 bases and at J to 3 bases, leaving 12 bases not matched to a gene. The CDR3 DNA follows: TGTGCCAGCAGTCCAGGGGGCGCGAACAGACCCAATCAGCCCCAGCATTTT. Protein: CASSPGGANRPNQPQHF.